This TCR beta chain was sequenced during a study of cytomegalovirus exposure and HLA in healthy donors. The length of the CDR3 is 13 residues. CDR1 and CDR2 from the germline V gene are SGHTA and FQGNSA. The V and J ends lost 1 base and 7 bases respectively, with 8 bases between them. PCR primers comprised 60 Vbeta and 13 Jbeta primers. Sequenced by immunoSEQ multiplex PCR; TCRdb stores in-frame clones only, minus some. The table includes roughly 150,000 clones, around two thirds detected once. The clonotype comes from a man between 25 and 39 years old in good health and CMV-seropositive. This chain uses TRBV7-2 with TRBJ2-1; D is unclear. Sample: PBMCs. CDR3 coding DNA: TGTGCCAGCAGCTTAGTCCCCCCGAATGAGCAGTTCTTC. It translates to CASSLVPPNEQFF.